Listed below are T cell receptor beta chains from one sample, sequenced in a study of T cell repertoires in ileal Crohn's disease. The repertoire was sequenced with immunoSEQ multiplex PCR; TCRdb's copy has only in-frame clones and lacks some. This table has around 17,000 clones, 70% to 90% appearing once. Source material: ileal tissue. The receptor source for this set is an adult with Crohn's disease. CDR3s include the opening cysteine and the closing phenylalanine or tryptophan. A D gene is named only where the DNA matches it firmly. For some rows the clone size is stated as once, few or many, or as a class when expanded; others skip it.

v_call	d_call	j_call	clone_size	cdr3_nt	cdr3_aa
TRBV5-1	TRBD1	TRBJ1-2	.	TGCGCCAGCAGCTTGCCGGGACAGGGGGCGAACGGCTACACCTTC	CASSLPGQGANGYTF
TRBV5-1	TRBD1	TRBJ2-2	.	TGCGCCAGCAGCTTGCAAGGGACAGGAAACACCGGGGAGCTGTTTTTT	CASSLQGTGNTGELFF
TRBV2	.	TRBJ1-3	.	TGTGCCAGCAGAGCCCCTTTGGGAGCTGGAAACACCATATATTTT	CASRAPLGAGNTIYF
TRBV7-3	TRBD2	TRBJ2-5	.	TGTGCCAGCAGCCGGGGACTAGCAGAGACCCAGTACTTC	CASSRGLAETQYF
TRBV7-8	.	TRBJ2-1	few	TGTGCCAGCAGCTTACTAGGTGAGCAGTTCTTC	CASSLLGEQFF
TRBV7-8	.	TRBJ1-1	once	TGTGCCAGCAGCCAGCGGGCCGGACCGTCGGGAGCTTTCTTT	CASSQRAGPSGAFF
TRBV28	.	TRBJ1-1	.	TGTGCCAGCAGTTTACCCCCGGGAATGAACACTGAAGCTTTCTTT	CASSLPPGMNTEAFF
TRBV6-6	.	TRBJ2-1	.	TGTGCCAGCAGCTGGCCCAGGAATGAGCAGTTCTTC	CASSWPRNEQFF
TRBV19	TRBD2	TRBJ2-7	.	TGTGCCAGTAGTATGGGGACTAGCGGGAGCAGTGCCTACGAGCAGTACTTC	CASSMGTSGSSAYEQYF
TRBV7-3	.	TRBJ2-1	.	TGTGCCAGCAGCCTAAACGGGTACCCTGGAAATGAGCAGTTCTTC	CASSLNGYPGNEQFF
TRBV5-8	.	TRBJ2-1	.	TGTGCCAGCAGCCCCTCCGGGTGGAATGAGCAGTTCTTC	CASSPSGWNEQFF
TRBV9	.	TRBJ2-5	.	TGTGCCAGCAGCGCACAGGACGGAGAGACCCAGTACTTC	CASSAQDGETQYF
TRBV7-9	.	TRBJ1-1	.	TGTGCCAGCAGCTTAATGGCAGGGGTCAACACTGAAGCTTTCTTT	CASSLMAGVNTEAFF
TRBV25-1	TRBD1	TRBJ1-1	.	TGTGCCAGCAGTGAGACACAGGGGCACATCACTGAAGCTTTCTTT	CASSETQGHITEAFF
TRBV18	TRBD2	TRBJ2-3	.	TGTGCCAGCTCACCATTCGACCTAGCGGGAGGCACAGATACGCAGTATTTT	CASSPFDLAGGTDTQYF
TRBV2	.	TRBJ2-2	.	TGTGCCAGCAGTAGATTACGACAGCCCGGGGAGCTGTTTTTT	CASSRLRQPGELFF
TRBV7-9	TRBD2	TRBJ2-7	.	TGTGCCAGCAGCTTCCTAGCGGGAGGGCCTAAGCCTTCCTACGAGCAGTACTTC	CASSFLAGGPKPSYEQYF
TRBV7-8	TRBD2	TRBJ2-7	.	TGTGCCAGCAGCCCCAGTTGGGGGACTAGCGTCCACGAGCAGTACTTC	CASSPSWGTSVHEQYF
TRBV18	.	TRBJ2-7	.	TGTGCCAGCTCACCACCGGGAGTAACCGAGCAGTACTTC	CASSPPGVTEQYF
TRBV19	TRBD2	TRBJ2-7	.	TGTGCCAGTAGTATACTAGCGGGAGGTTACGAGCAGTACTTC	CASSILAGGYEQYF
TRBV27	TRBD1	TRBJ1-5	.	TGTGCCAGCAGTCGTGATCAGGGGGCCGATAGCAATCAGCCCCAGCATTTT	CASSRDQGADSNQPQHF
TRBV6-1	TRBD2	TRBJ2-7	.	TGTGCCAGCAGAATAGCGGGAGCTTCCTACGAGCAGTACTTC	CASRIAGASYEQYF
TRBV27	TRBD1	TRBJ2-7	.	TGTGCCAGCAGTCAACGGCTCCGGGACAGGGGGTACGAGCAGTACTTC	CASSQRLRDRGYEQYF
TRBV5-1	TRBD2	TRBJ2-2	.	TGCGCCAGCAGCTTGGAAGCGGGGACTAGTACCCTTATGATACCCGGGGAGCTGTTTTTT	CASSLEAGTSTLMIPGELFF
TRBV6-5	TRBD1	TRBJ1-2	.	TGTGCCAGCAGTTACGACAGGGCGTCTCTTAACTATGGCTACACCTTC	CASSYDRASLNYGYTF
TRBV7-3	TRBD2	TRBJ2-3	.	TGTGCCAGCAGCTTATGGGCTAACCTAGCGGGAGGGACGCAGTATTTT	CASSLWANLAGGTQYF
TRBV5-1	.	TRBJ2-7	.	TGCGCCAGCAGCTCTGACTACAACTACGAGCAGTACTTC	CASSSDYNYEQYF
TRBV19	TRBD2	TRBJ2-2	.	TGTGCCAGTAGTATACGGGCGGGAGTGAACACCGGGGAGCTGTTTTTT	CASSIRAGVNTGELFF
TRBV7-8	.	TRBJ2-2	.	TGTGCCAGCAGCTTTGGGGGCGCCGGGGAGCTGTTTTTT	CASSFGGAGELFF
TRBV7-8	TRBD2	TRBJ2-3	.	TGTGCCAGCATACCGGGACTAGCGGGAGGGGAGGATACGCAGTATTTT	CASIPGLAGGEDTQYF
TRBV28	.	TRBJ1-1	.	TGTGCCGGGCGGGGGAACACTGAAGCTTTCTTT	CAGRGNTEAFF
TRBV10-3	.	TRBJ2-7	.	TGTGCCATCTCCCAAGGGGCCTACGAGCAGTACTTC	CAISQGAYEQYF
TRBV9	TRBD2	TRBJ2-3	few	TGTGCCAGCAGCGCGGGACTAGCGGGAGTGGGAGATACGCAGTATTTT	CASSAGLAGVGDTQYF
TRBV7-9	TRBD2	TRBJ2-6	once	TGTGCCAGCAGCTTTCGGGGGAGGGGACTCTCTGGGGCCAACGTCCTGACTTTC	CASSFRGRGLSGANVLTF
TRBV7-9	.	TRBJ2-7	.	TGTGCCAGCAGACCGGACAATGCGAGGGAGCAGTACTTC	CASRPDNAREQYF
TRBV1	.	TRBJ2-3	.	TGCACCAGCAGCCTCGGACTAGTCCGGTCCACAGATACGCAGTATTTT	CTSSLGLVRSTDTQYF
TRBV18	.	TRBJ2-2	.	TGTGCCAGCTCATCATGGTCAGGAACCACCGGGGAGCTGTTTTTT	CASSSWSGTTGELFF
TRBV5-1	.	TRBJ1-2	.	TGCGCCAGCAGCTCGCGGGCCTGGGATGGCTACACCTTC	CASSSRAWDGYTF
TRBV7-8	.	TRBJ1-1	.	TGTGCCAGCAGCTTCTCAGAGAACACTGAAGCTTTCTTT	CASSFSENTEAFF
TRBV5-1	TRBD2	TRBJ2-7	.	TGCGCCAGCAGCCCCTTCACGGGGTTTGGGACTAGCGGGAAACCCTACGAGCAGTACTTC	CASSPFTGFGTSGKPYEQYF
TRBV2	TRBD2	TRBJ2-1	.	TGTGCCAGCAAATTTCTTAGCGGGAGTAAGGATGAGCAGTTCTTC	CASKFLSGSKDEQFF
TRBV6-4	.	TRBJ1-4	.	TGTGCCAGCAGTGAACAAGCAGGGAATGAAAAACTGTTTTTT	CASSEQAGNEKLFF
TRBV18	TRBD1	TRBJ1-2	.	TGTGCCAGCTCACCAGACAGGGTCTATGGCTACACCTTC	CASSPDRVYGYTF
TRBV6-1	.	TRBJ2-7	.	TGTGCCAGCAGTGAAGCTTTCAACTACGAGCAGTACTTC	CASSEAFNYEQYF
TRBV2	.	TRBJ2-7	once	TGTGCCAGCCGACCACAGCGGTTCATCAACGAGCAGTACTTC	CASRPQRFINEQYF
TRBV5-4	.	TRBJ2-3	.	TGTGCCAGCAGCTTACAGGGAACCACAGATACGCAGTATTTT	CASSLQGTTDTQYF
TRBV27	TRBD2	TRBJ2-2	.	TGTGCCAGCAGTCCTCGGACTAGCGGGAGTGTGACCGGGGAGCTGTTTTTT	CASSPRTSGSVTGELFF
TRBV2	TRBD1	TRBJ1-4	.	TGTGCCAGCAGTGAAGAGGGGACAGGCGAAAAACTGTTTTTT	CASSEEGTGEKLFF